The rows below give T cell receptor beta chains drawn from one sample of a study of blood T cells in healthy people across ages. TCRdb passed the 5' RACE reads through MiXCR, listing each CDR3 protein once. Among roughly 1,800,000 distinct CDR3 sequences listed, around half were seen once. Sequencing was carried out using blood. Receptors were obtained from a woman between 35 and 50 years old in good health. CDR3s include the opening cysteine and the closing phenylalanine or tryptophan. The order of the fields is CDR3 protein, V gene, J gene, clone size, D gene. D genes are given only for firm matches. Clone size is shown for a subset of rows, as once, few, many or a class of expanded clone.

CASSQTGGVGTQYF	TRBV4-1	TRBJ2-5	many	-
CASSYLGQPGSQETQYF	TRBV6-6	TRBJ2-5	few	TRBD1
CASSQVVLNSPLHF	TRBV4-3	TRBJ1-6	few	-
CATSDSSNGQFNYGYTF	TRBV24-1	TRBJ1-2	once	-
CATLDRRGIADTQYF	TRBV6-6	TRBJ2-3	few	-
CSAPAPGGLTDTQYF	TRBV20-1	TRBJ2-3	few	-
CASSTRDRGREQYF	TRBV5-1	TRBJ2-7	few	TRBD1
CASSLPSGGTNPYEQYF	TRBV5-6	TRBJ2-7	-	TRBD2
CATSDYGRQNNEQFF	TRBV24-1	TRBJ2-1	-	-
CSAPRTVWGANVLTF	TRBV29-1	TRBJ2-6	few	-
CASIGAAVRDTEAFF	TRBV6-1	TRBJ1-1	-	-
CASSKILGGSTDTQYF	TRBV7-2	TRBJ2-3	-	TRBD2
CATESLAGAYNEQFF	TRBV25-1	TRBJ2-1	few	TRBD2
CSANSGGQYF	TRBV20-1	TRBJ2-7	-	-
CASSVDPTGTGDGYTF	TRBV9	TRBJ1-2	-	TRBD1
CASSLPRGYGEQYF	TRBV7-2	TRBJ2-7	few	TRBD2
CASSSSQGAQPQHF	TRBV13	TRBJ1-5	-	-
CSAQPGTDTQYF	TRBV20-1	TRBJ2-3	-	-
CSVGANTEAFF	TRBV29-1	TRBJ1-1	few	-
CASSHRSGVTYEQYF	TRBV5-6	-	-	TRBD2